These 20 T cell receptor beta chains came from one sample sequenced in a study of blood T cell repertoires in COVID-19. Here immunoSEQ multiplex PCR was the method, and the copy in TCRdb shows in-frame clones only, minus some. The sample lists over 150,000 clones; about 85% were seen once. Sequencing used PBMCs or T cells enriched from blood (not recorded which). The receptors shown here come from a woman in her twenties or thirties who had recovered from COVID-19.

The CDR3 protein is CASSPTGGDEQYF. In DNA form, the CDR3 reads TGTGCCAGCAGCCCAACAGGGGGCGACGAGCAGTACTTC. This chain connects TRBV7-3 to TRBJ2-7; 9 bases are a match to TRBD1. Trimming removed 5 bases from V and 5 bases from J; junction bases left unmatched: 4. CDR1 SGHTA and CDR2 FQGTGA come from the germline V gene. The CDR3 contains 13 residues.

The genes are TRBV27 and TRBJ1-1; D perhaps matches TRBD1 (6 bases). The V end lost 6 bases, the J end lost 1 base, and 12 bases lay between the germline ends. This CDR3 spans 14 amino acids. CDR1 is MNHEY, CDR2 SMNVEV, per germline (reference sequence). Here the CDR3 DNA reads TGTGCCAGCAGCTCCGGACAGAGGAACACTGAAGCTTTCTTT. Amino acids: CASSSGQRNTEAFF.

The chain carries TRBV20-1 and TRBJ2-7; D remains unclear. The CDR3 length is 11 residues. Trimming left V 1 base short and J 6 bases short, with 7 bases between. Germline V gives CDR1 DFQATT, CDR2 SNEGSKA (reference sequence). The DNA for the CDR3 is TGCAGTGCTAGAGCCCTTGTCGAGCAGTACTTC. As protein: CSARALVEQYF.

The chain uses TRBV12-3 or TRBV12-4 and TRBJ1-1; 7 bases map to TRBD1. This CDR3 has 11 amino acids. The V segment lost 5 bases and the J segment 10 bases; nucleotides outside the gene matches: 4. The DNA for the CDR3 is TGTGCCAGCAGTCAGACAGGGTTAGCTTTCTTT. Its protein is CASSQTGLAFF.

V is TRBV11-1 and J is TRBJ2-1; 7 nucleotides line up with TRBD2. The CDR3 is made up of 15 amino acids. Germline CDR1 is SGHAT and CDR2 is FQDESV (reference sequence). V shed 1 base, J shed 7 bases, and the junction held 7 bases outside the gene matches. The CDR3 loop reads CASSLVAGVQNEQFF. The CDR3 DNA follows: TGTGCCAGCAGCTTAGTTGCGGGAGTTCAGAATGAGCAGTTCTTC.

V is TRBV27 and J is TRBJ1-4; D is perhaps TRBD1 (5 bases). CDR1 and CDR2 from the germline V gene are MNHEY and SMNVEV (reference sequence). This CDR3 comprises 16 residues. V lost 3 bases and J 5 bases, leaving 16 bases between the germline ends. The CDR3 DNA follows: TGTGCCAGCAGTTTCCTTCCCCGACAGAGCAATGAAAAACTGTTTTTT. This gives the protein CASSFLPRQSNEKLFF.

The rearrangement links TRBV30 to TRBJ1-2; TRBD1 matches at 9 bases. The CDR3 is 14 residues long. Germline V gene sequence: CDR1 GTSNPN, CDR2 SVGIG (reference sequence). Trimming removed 4 bases from V and 6 bases from J; junction bases left unmatched: 9. This chain's CDR3 is CAWIIGTGRDGYTF. DNA of the CDR3: TGTGCCTGGATCATCGGGACAGGGAGGGATGGCTACACCTTC.

V and J are TRBV18 and TRBJ1-1, with D tentatively TRBD1 (6 bases). Trimming took off 2 bases at V and 3 bases at J, with 19 bases between the two ends. Germline CDR1 and CDR2: KGHSH and LQKENI. CDR3 size: 17 residues. Written as DNA, the CDR3 is TGTGCCAGCTCACCATTTTCGGGGACAACGGGTCACACTGAAGCTTTCTTT. It codes for CASSPFSGTTGHTEAFF.

V gene TRBV4-3 combines with J gene TRBJ2-7, with no clear D. This CDR3 is built from 15 residues. Germline V CDR1 and CDR2: LGHNA, YSLEER. V was clipped by 4 bases and J by 0 bases, with 13 bases between them. The CDR3 here is CASSPAGWSSYEQYF. The CDR3 region has the DNA TGCGCCAGCAGCCCCGCCGGGTGGAGCTCCTACGAGCAGTACTTC.

The chain carries TRBV28 and TRBJ1-1; 12 bases fit TRBD1. With V trimmed by 6 bases and J by 1 base, 9 bases remained unmatched. This CDR3 has 17 amino acids. CDR1 is MDHEN and CDR2 is SYDVKM in the germline V gene. CDR3 in amino acids: CASRPGTGGVGNTEAFF. Written as DNA, the CDR3 is TGTGCCAGCAGACCCGGGACAGGGGGCGTCGGGAACACTGAAGCTTTCTTT.

The chain links TRBV4-2 to TRBJ1-1; 7 bases map to TRBD1. This CDR3 is 13 amino acids long. The germline gives CDR1 LGHNA, CDR2 YNFKEQ. Unmatched junction bases numbered 6, after V lost 5 bases and J lost 6 bases. The CDR3 is CASSRSRGSEAFF. The CDR3 DNA sequence: TGTGCCAGCAGCAGATCCAGGGGGTCTGAAGCTTTCTTT.

CDR3 DNA sequence: TGTGCCAGCAGCACTAGACCGGCAACTAATGAAAAACTGTTTTTT. Translation gives CASSTRPATNEKLFF. The chain recombines TRBV11-2 with TRBJ1-4; D uncertain. Germline lookup yields CDR1 SGHAT and CDR2 FQNNGV. The CDR3 totals 15 residues. Deletions cut 5 bases from V and 0 bases from J, with 10 bases between.

The table lists this clone with a few counts. The chain employs TRBV10-3 and TRBJ2-3; 12 bases align to TRBD2. The V segment lost 3 bases and the J segment 5 bases; nucleotides outside the gene matches: 6. This CDR3 is 16 amino acids long. Per the germline V gene, CDR1 is ENHRY and CDR2 is SYGVKD. CDR3 amino acids: CAISDSSGGARDTQYF. In DNA, the CDR3 is TGTGCCATCAGTGATTCTAGCGGGGGGGCGAGAGATACGCAGTATTTT.

The chain has TRBV7-6 and TRBJ1-3; no firm D call. This CDR3 has 15 amino acids. The V gene lost 5 bases and the J gene lost 0 bases, with 11 bases spanning the gap. Germline V gives CDR1 SGHVS, CDR2 FNYEAQ. CDR3 region: CASSLRSSSGNTIYF. The CDR3 DNA reads TGTGCCAGCAGCCTCCGAAGTAGCTCTGGAAACACCATATATTTT.

As DNA, the CDR3 is TGTGCCAGCAGCTTAGATCCAGGGGGTGTCTCCTATAATTCACCCCTCCACTTT. Its protein is CASSLDPGGVSYNSPLHF. This chain uses TRBV11-2 with TRBJ1-6; TRBD1 agrees at 7 bases. The CDR3 sequence is 18 residues long. J was trimmed by 0 bases and V by 0 bases; bases with no gene match: 5. From germline, CDR1 is SGHAT and CDR2 FQNNGV.

The genes are TRBV24-1 and TRBJ2-4; a possible D gene is TRBD1 (6 bases). Trimming took off 5 bases at V and 9 bases at J, with 16 bases between the two ends. The CDR3 length is 14 residues. The V gene's germline CDR1 is KGHDR and CDR2 SFDVKD. CDR3 region: CATSGSDRYGIQYF. CDR3 in DNA: TGTGCCACCAGTGGTAGCGACAGGTATGGCATTCAGTACTTC.

The V and J genes are TRBV24-1 and TRBJ2-1; a possible D gene is TRBD2 (5 bases). Deletions cut 1 base from V and 0 bases from J, with 9 bases between. There are 16 residues in the CDR3. Germline V gene lookup returns CDR1 KGHDR and CDR2 SFDVKD. CDR3 residues: CATSDFGESSYNEQFF. In nucleotides, the CDR3 is TGTGCCACCAGTGATTTCGGGGAAAGCTCCTACAATGAGCAGTTCTTC.

The chain couples TRBV18 to TRBJ1-1; TRBD1 agrees at 7 bases. Germline V gives CDR1 KGHSH, CDR2 LQKENI. J was trimmed by 7 bases and V by 3 bases; bases with no gene match: 11. CDR3 length: 15 amino acids. The CDR3 DNA is TGTGCCAGCTCACCCCCAGGGACAGCGACTATTGAAGCTTTCTTT. Protein product: CASSPPGTATIEAFF. Looking up the rest from reference TRBV18 and TRBJ1-1 gives the full variable domain: NAGVMQNPRHLVRRRGQEARLRCSPMKGHSHVYWYRQLPEEGLKFMVYLQKENIIDESGMPKERFSAEFPKEGPSILRIQQVVRGDSAAYFCASSPPGTATIEAFFGQGTRLTVV.

J is TRBJ2-1 and V is TRBV3-1 (or the pseudogene TRBV3-2); the match to TRBD2 covers 8 bases. V lost 0 bases to trimming and J lost 7 bases; unmatched junction nucleotides: 5. CDR1 and CDR2 (germline): LGHDT, YNNKEL (reference sequence). The CDR3 covers 15 residues. CDR3 sequence: CASSQEWTSLNEQFF. The CDR3 DNA follows: TGTGCCAGCAGCCAAGAGTGGACTAGCCTAAATGAGCAGTTCTTC.

This sequence joins TRBV7-9 and TRBJ1-2; no clear D gene. From germline, CDR1 is SEHNR and CDR2 FQNEAQ (reference sequence). The CDR3 extends over 13 amino acids. V was shortened by 5 bases and J by 3 bases, with 10 bases between the two germline ends. The CDR3 DNA is TGTGCCAGCAGCCACCCGGGGTACTATGGCTACACCTTC. Amino acid sequence: CASSHPGYYGYTF.